This TCR beta chain was profiled in a study of human CD8 memory T cell subsets. Early memory CD8+ T cells that were CCR7+ PD-1+ TIGIT+ with exhausted-like traits constituted the TPEX cells. Per subset, duplicate vials of approximately 150,000 sorted CD8+ T cells supplied RNA. The CDR3 spans 12 residues. Looked up from germline, CDR1 is DFQATT and CDR2 is SNEGSKA (reference sequence). The TCR beta sequencing libraries came from UMI-labeled 5' RACE. TCRdb re-called the 5' RACE reads and gives one entry per CDR3 protein, without DNA. This sample's clone table lists about 10,000 distinct CDR3 sequences. In regard to this clonotype: The antigen remains unidentified.

Study observations and caveats: Estimates computed with Chao1 suggested greater diversity in stem-like memory T cells than in precursor exhausted T cells. Whereas effector memory cells differed, stem-like memory and precursor exhausted T cells had comparably high diversity.

Sequences were obtained from CD8+ T cells from PBMCs. The sequence was collected from a human donor in good health. This chain connects TRBV20-1 to TRBJ2-7. CDR3 in amino acids: CSATTGPYEQYF.